Below, 4 T cell receptor beta chains from the same sample are listed, as sequenced in a study of blood T cell repertoires in COVID-19. The repertoire was sequenced with immunoSEQ multiplex PCR; TCRdb's copy has only in-frame clones and lacks some. The sample includes around 300,000 clones, 70% to 90% of them seen just once. Sequenced input: peripheral blood. The source is a woman between 65 and 79 years old with acute or convalescent COVID-19.

In this sample, this clone turned up a few times. The V gene is TRBV3-1 (or the pseudogene TRBV3-2), the J gene TRBJ1-2; unclear D gene. The CDR3 has 12 residues. Per the germline V gene, CDR1 is LGHDT and CDR2 is YNNKEL (reference sequence). Deletions cut 3 bases from V and 8 bases from J, with 10 bases between. The CDR3, as DNA: TGTGCCAGCAGCCAGAGGAATCGGGGCTACACCTTC. It specifies CASSQRNRGYTF.

The chain recombines TRBV5-4 with TRBJ2-5; 7 nucleotides match TRBD2. The CDR3 is 14 amino acids. Germline V gene lookup returns CDR1 SGHNT and CDR2 YYREEE (reference sequence). V trimming: 0 bases; J trimming: 4 bases; junction bases outside the gene matches: 3. CDR3 loop: CASSLDGRGETQYF. In nucleotides, the CDR3 is TGTGCCAGCAGCTTGGATGGGAGGGGAGAGACCCAGTACTTC.

This chain uses TRBV24-1 with TRBJ2-3; maybe TRBD2 (7 bases). This CDR3 region has 15 residues. Germline V CDR1 and CDR2: KGHDR, SFDVKD. The ends were cut back, 6 bases at V and 5 bases at J, with 17 bases in the middle. CDR3 nucleotide sequence: TGTGCCACCAGTTTTGGGGGGGGCCAGGGAGATACGCAGTATTTT. It is translated as CATSFGGGQGDTQYF.

V and J are TRBV7-9 and TRBJ2-5, with D possibly being TRBD2 (7 bases). The CDR3 covers 15 residues. Germline-derived CDR1 and CDR2 are SEHNR and FQNEAQ (reference sequence). V shed 4 bases and J shed 5 bases, with 17 bases lying between them. The CDR3 protein is CASSSGGASFETQYF. As DNA, the CDR3 is TGTGCCAGCAGCTCTGGGGGGGCCTCTTTCGAGACCCAGTACTTC.